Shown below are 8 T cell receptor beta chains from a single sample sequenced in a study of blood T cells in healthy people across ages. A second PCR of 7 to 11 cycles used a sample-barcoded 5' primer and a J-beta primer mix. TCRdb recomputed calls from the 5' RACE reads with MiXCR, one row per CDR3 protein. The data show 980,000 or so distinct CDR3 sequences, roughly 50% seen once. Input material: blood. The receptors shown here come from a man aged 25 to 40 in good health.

CDR3 in DNA: TGTGCCAGCAGCCCGGACCCAGGGGACGGCAATCAGCCCCAGCATTTT. Its protein product is CASSPDPGDGNQPQHF. The chain recombines TRBV2 with TRBJ1-5; D is possibly TRBD1 (6 bases). The CDR3 is made up of 16 amino acids. From germline, CDR1 is SNHLY and CDR2 FYNNEI. V was clipped by 6 bases and J by 2 bases, with 17 bases between them. The full variable domain, rest sourced from reference TRBV2 and TRBJ1-5, is EPEVTQTPSHQVTQMGQEVILRCVPISNHLYFYWYRQILGQKVEFLVSFYNNEISEKSEIFDDQFSVERPDGSNFTLKIRSTKLEDSAMYFCASSPDPGDGNQPQHFGDGTRLSIL.

The CDR3 is CASSFGPGETQYF. The DNA of the CDR3 is TGTGCCAGCAGCTTCGGACCTGGGGAGACCCAGTACTTC. The chain has TRBV7-3 and TRBJ2-5; D is uncertain. The CDR3 length is 13 residues. The germline V gene has CDR1 SGHTA and CDR2 FQGTGA. Deletions cut 3 bases from V and 5 bases from J, with 10 bases between.

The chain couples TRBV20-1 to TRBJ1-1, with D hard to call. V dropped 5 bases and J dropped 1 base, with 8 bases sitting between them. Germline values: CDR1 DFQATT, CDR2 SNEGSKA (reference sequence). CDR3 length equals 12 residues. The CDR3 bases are TGCAGTGCTCCCGTCGGGAACACTGAAGCTTTCTTT. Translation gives CSAPVGNTEAFF.

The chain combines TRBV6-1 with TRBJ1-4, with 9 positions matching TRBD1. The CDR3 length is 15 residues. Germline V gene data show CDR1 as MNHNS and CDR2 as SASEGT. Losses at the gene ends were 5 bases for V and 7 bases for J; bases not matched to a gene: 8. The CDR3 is CASSPTGTGLEKLFF. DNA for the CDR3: TGTGCCAGCAGTCCGACGGGGACAGGGCTTGAAAAACTGTTTTTT.

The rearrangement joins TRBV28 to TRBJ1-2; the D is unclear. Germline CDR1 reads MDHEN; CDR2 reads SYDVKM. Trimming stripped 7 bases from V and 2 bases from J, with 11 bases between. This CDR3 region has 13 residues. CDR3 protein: CASTPGVNYGYTF. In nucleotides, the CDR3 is TGTGCCAGCACCCCGGGTGTCAACTATGGCTACACCTTC.

The CDR3 DNA follows: TGCGCCAGCAGCCCTGGGACAGGGGAAGCTGGCTACACCTTC. Amino acids: CASSPGTGEAGYTF. The rearrangement joins TRBV5-1 to TRBJ1-2; 10 positions match TRBD1. V shed 4 bases and J 7 bases; nucleotides not matched to a gene: 7. Germline CDR1 and CDR2: SGHRS and YFSETQ. The CDR3 is 14 amino acids.

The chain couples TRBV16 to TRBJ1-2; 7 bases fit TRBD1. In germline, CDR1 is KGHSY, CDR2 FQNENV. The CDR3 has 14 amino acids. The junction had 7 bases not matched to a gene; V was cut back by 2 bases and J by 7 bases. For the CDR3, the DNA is TGTGCCAGCAGCCAAGACAGGGCGGTTAGTGGCTACACCTTC. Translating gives CASSQDRAVSGYTF.

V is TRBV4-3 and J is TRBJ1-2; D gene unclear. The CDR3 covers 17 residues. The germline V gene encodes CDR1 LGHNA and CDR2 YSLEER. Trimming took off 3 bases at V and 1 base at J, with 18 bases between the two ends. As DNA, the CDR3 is TGCGCCAGCAGCCAGGGTGGGTCCGACACGATTAACTATGGCTACACCTTC. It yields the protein CASSQGGSDTINYGYTF.